The 10 T cell receptor beta chains reported below all come from one sample, sequenced in a study of blood T cells in healthy people across ages. PCR was performed a second time for roughly 7 to 11 cycles using a sample-barcoded 5' primer and a J-beta primer mix. TCRdb itself ran the 5' RACE reads through MiXCR, one entry per CDR3 protein. The data hold fewer than 600,000 distinct CDR3 sequences, with about 26% observed a single time. The data were also submitted as part of a second study, on T cells of mothers and their children.

Sample: blood. The receptors come from a boy aged 2-9 years in good health.

The V and J genes are TRBV9 and TRBJ1-3; D is perhaps TRBD1 (5 bases). V was shortened by 4 bases and J by 5 bases, with 10 bases between the two germline ends. CDR1 and CDR2 from the germline V gene are SGDLS and YYNGEE. The CDR3 is made up of 13 amino acids. CDR3 residues: CASSMGERNTIYF. CDR3 nucleotides: TGTGCCAGCAGCATGGGGGAGAGAAACACCATATATTTT. The variable domain in full, with the rest retrieved from reference TRBV9 and TRBJ1-3, is DSGVTQTPKHLITATGQRVTLRCSPRSGDLSVYWYQQSLDQGLQFLIQYYNGEERAKGNILERFSAQQFPDLHSELNLSSLELGDSALYFCASSMGERNTIYFGEGSWLTVV.

This sequence joins TRBV2 and TRBJ1-1; 7 nucleotides align to TRBD1. J gave up 6 bases and V 9 bases, and 7 bases lay outside the gene matches. The CDR3 extends over 12 amino acids. Germline values: CDR1 SNHLY, CDR2 FYNNEI. The CDR3 loop is CASLGQTPEAFF. In DNA form, the CDR3 reads TGTGCCAGTCTGGGACAGACACCTGAAGCTTTCTTT. Full variable domain (remainder filled in from reference TRBV2 and TRBJ1-1): EPEVTQTPSHQVTQMGQEVILRCVPISNHLYFYWYRQILGQKVEFLVSFYNNEISEKSEIFDDQFSVERPDGSNFTLKIRSTKLEDSAMYFCASLGQTPEAFFGQGTRLTVV.

The J gene is TRBJ1-6, the V gene TRBV7-9, with D maybe TRBD1 (5 bases). The CDR3 totals 15 residues. V gave up 3 bases and J gave up 1 base, with 7 bases separating them. The germline V gene has CDR1 SEHNR and CDR2 FQNEAQ (reference sequence). The chain's CDR3 is CASSFGASYNSPLHF. The CDR3 DNA sequence: TGTGCCAGCAGCTTTGGGGCTTCCTATAATTCACCCCTCCACTTT.

This chain connects TRBV4-3 to TRBJ2-5; 7 bases align to TRBD2. Germline V gives CDR1 LGHNA, CDR2 YSLEER. The V segment lost 1 base and the J segment 4 bases; nucleotides outside the gene matches: 9. The CDR3 contains 16 residues. CDR3 in amino acids: CASSQVGGSLRETQYF. CDR3 in DNA: TGCGCCAGCAGCCAAGTGGGAGGGAGCCTCCGAGAGACCCAGTACTTC.

This clonotype has more than one count but fewer than ten. The chain couples TRBV5-1 to TRBJ2-7, with D perhaps matching TRBD2 (6 bases). V lost 0 bases, J lost 2 bases, and 9 bases lay in between. CDR1 is SGHRS and CDR2 is YFSETQ in the germline V gene. The CDR3 sequence is 14 residues long. This CDR3 is CASSLDAGTYEQYF. As DNA, the CDR3 is TGCGCCAGCAGCTTGGACGCGGGAACCTACGAGCAGTACTTC.

J is TRBJ2-1 and V is TRBV10-3; 10 bases are shared with TRBD1. Near its end, the DNA agrees better with TRBJ2-7, so the J call may be wrong. CDR3 length: 13 amino acids. Germline V gene lookup returns CDR1 ENHRY and CDR2 SYGVKD. The CDR3 sequence: CAISGTGDYEQYF. CDR3 coding DNA: TGTGCCATCTCCGGGACAGGGGATTACGAGCAGTACTTC.

This clonotype showed up just a few times. V gene TRBV3-1 combines with J gene TRBJ2-1; 8 bases agree with TRBD2. The CDR3 is made up of 16 amino acids. V was pared by 0 bases and J by 4 bases, with 5 bases of the junction left unmatched. CDR1 LGHDT and CDR2 YNNKEL come from the germline V gene (reference sequence). CDR3 in amino acids: CASSQDFGGAYNEQFF. The CDR3, as DNA: TGTGCCAGCAGCCAAGATTTCGGGGGGGCGTACAATGAGCAGTTCTTC.

The chain uses TRBV4-1 and TRBJ2-2, with D uncertain. CDR3 length: 14 residues. Per germline, CDR1 MGHRA and CDR2 YSYEKL. The V end lost 3 bases, the J end lost 1 base, and 6 bases lay between the germline ends. For the CDR3, the DNA is TGCGCCAGCAGCCAGCCCCGGAACACCGGGGAGCTGTTTTTT. Amino acid sequence: CASSQPRNTGELFF.

The V gene is TRBV5-1, the J gene TRBJ1-1; 9 positions agree with TRBD1. The CDR3 is made up of 15 amino acids. Germline V lookup: CDR1 SGHRS, CDR2 YFSETQ. V was pared by 4 bases and J by 0 bases, with 4 bases of the junction left unmatched. The CDR3 DNA follows: TGCGCCAGCAGCCCGGGACAGGGATTGAACACTGAAGCTTTCTTT. Residues: CASSPGQGLNTEAFF.

The chain uses TRBV9 and TRBJ2-3, with D hard to call. CDR3 length: 15 residues. Germline V gene sequence: CDR1 SGDLS, CDR2 YYNGEE. Deletions cut 3 bases from V and 2 bases from J, with 13 bases between. CDR3 amino acids: CASSESAGSTDTQYF. The CDR3 DNA follows: TGTGCCAGCAGCGAATCGGCAGGATCCACAGATACGCAGTATTTT.